These T cell receptor beta chains were read from a single sample in a study of blood T cells in healthy people across ages. TCRdb redid the calling of the 5' RACE reads with MiXCR, one entry per CDR3 protein. Among about 930,000 distinct CDR3 sequences listed, 25% to 30% were seen once. The sample was also linked to a second study, of T cells of mothers and their children.

Sequenced input: blood. These TCRs come from a woman between 40 and 50 years old in good health. CDR3s include the opening cysteine and the closing phenylalanine or tryptophan. A D gene is named only where the DNA matches it firmly. Clone size is not always given. Where it is, it says once, few, many or a class for expanded clones.

j_gene: TRBJ2-3
len: 17
d_gene: TRBD1
abundance: many
v_gene: TRBV2
CDR3nt: TGTGCCAGCAGTCCGGACAGGGTTCGGGTGTCTCCAGATACGCAGTATTTT
CDR3aa: CASSPDRVRVSPDTQYF

j_gene: TRBJ2-1
len: 13
d_gene: .
abundance: many
v_gene: TRBV5-1
CDR3nt: TGCGCCGGGGGGGCAGGGGTCTACAATGAGCAGTTCTTC
CDR3aa: CAGGAGVYNEQFF

j_gene: TRBJ2-4
len: 20
d_gene: TRBD1
abundance: few
v_gene: TRBV7-9
CDR3nt: TGTGCCAGCAGCTCAGGGGGTTGGGAGACCTCCGTTCTAGCCAAAAACATTCAGTACTTC
CDR3aa: CASSSGGWETSVLAKNIQYF

j_gene: TRBJ2-5
len: 14
d_gene: .
abundance: many
v_gene: TRBV6-5
CDR3nt: TGTGCCAGCAGTCGGAGCTCGTTTCAAGAGACCCAGTACTTC
CDR3aa: CASSRSSFQETQYF

j_gene: TRBJ1-1
len: 14
d_gene: .
abundance: .
v_gene: TRBV4-1
CDR3nt: TGCGCCAGCAGCCCCCTGTCCGGGGGCGGTGAAGCTTTCTTT
CDR3aa: CASSPLSGGGEAFF

j_gene: TRBJ1-1
len: 16
d_gene: .
abundance: .
v_gene: TRBV20-1
CDR3nt: TGCAGTGCTAGAGATCCAGGGGCCGCTATGAACACTGAAGCTTTCTTT
CDR3aa: CSARDPGAAMNTEAFF

j_gene: TRBJ1-2
len: 16
d_gene: .
abundance: .
v_gene: TRBV4-3
CDR3nt: TGCGCCAGCAGCCAAGACATCGAGCAGGGGCTCTATGGCTACACCTTC
CDR3aa: CASSQDIEQGLYGYTF

j_gene: TRBJ2-7
len: 21
d_gene: .
abundance: .
v_gene: TRBV12-3/TRBV12-4
CDR3nt: TGTGCCAGCAGTTCCACCGGGACATTGCCCCCTTATGTAAGCTCCTACAATGAGCAGTACTTC
CDR3aa: CASSSTGTLPPYVSSYNEQYF

j_gene: TRBJ1-4
len: 17
d_gene: TRBD1
abundance: .
v_gene: TRBV4-3
CDR3nt: TGCGCCAGCAGCCAAGCTGGCAGGGGGCCTAGTAATGAAAAACTGTTTTTT
CDR3aa: CASSQAGRGPSNEKLFF

j_gene: TRBJ2-1
len: 16
d_gene: TRBD2
abundance: once
v_gene: TRBV7-2
CDR3nt: TGTGCCAGCAGCTTAAGGACTAGCGGGGGGCCAGGGGAGCAGTTCTTC
CDR3aa: CASSLRTSGGPGEQFF

j_gene: TRBJ2-3
len: 16
d_gene: TRBD1
abundance: .
v_gene: TRBV6-2/TRBV6-3
CDR3nt: TGTGCCAGCAAACCGGGACAGGGGGCGGGCACAGATACGCAGTATTTT
CDR3aa: CASKPGQGAGTDTQYF

j_gene: TRBJ2-2
len: 13
d_gene: .
abundance: .
v_gene: TRBV3-1
CDR3nt: TGTGCCAGCAGCCCCCCGAACACCGGGGAGCTGTTTTTT
CDR3aa: CASSPPNTGELFF

j_gene: TRBJ1-2
len: 15
d_gene: TRBD1
abundance: few
v_gene: TRBV12-3/TRBV12-4
CDR3nt: TGTGCCAGCAGGGGGGGGACAGGGATCGGGGAGGACTACACCTTC
CDR3aa: CASRGGTGIGEDYTF

j_gene: TRBJ2-7
len: 12
d_gene: .
abundance: .
v_gene: TRBV20-1
CDR3nt: TGCAGTGCTAGGGACAGACGGGCGGGGCAGTACTTC
CDR3aa: CSARDRRAGQYF

j_gene: TRBJ2-7
len: 15
d_gene: TRBD1
abundance: many
v_gene: TRBV28
CDR3nt: TGTGCCAGCAGGCCCTGGAGACAGGGGGCAGGCGAGCAGTACTTC
CDR3aa: CASRPWRQGAGEQYF

j_gene: TRBJ1-2
len: 15
d_gene: TRBD1
abundance: few
v_gene: TRBV11-2
CDR3nt: TGTGCCAGCAGCTCCCATAGACAGGGGTCCTATGGCTACACCTTC
CDR3aa: CASSSHRQGSYGYTF

j_gene: TRBJ1-4
len: 16
d_gene: TRBD1
abundance: .
v_gene: TRBV9
CDR3nt: TGTGCCAGCAGCTACGGACAGGGCCACACTAATGAAAAACTGTTTTTT
CDR3aa: CASSYGQGHTNEKLFF

j_gene: TRBJ1-1
len: 14
d_gene: TRBD1
abundance: few
v_gene: TRBV20-1
CDR3nt: TGCAGTGCTAGGGCGGACAGGGTGGGCACTGAAGCTTTCTTT
CDR3aa: CSARADRVGTEAFF

j_gene: TRBJ2-1
len: 11
d_gene: .
abundance: many
v_gene: TRBV28
CDR3nt: TGTGCCAGCAGTTTCTCGGGGCAGCAGTTCTTC
CDR3aa: CASSFSGQQFF

j_gene: TRBJ2-4
len: 15
d_gene: .
abundance: .
v_gene: TRBV10-3
CDR3nt: TGTGCCATCAGTGAGCGGGTCAGGGGCAAAAACATTCAGTACTTC
CDR3aa: CAISERVRGKNIQYF

j_gene: TRBJ2-1
len: 14
d_gene: .
abundance: .
v_gene: TRBV2
CDR3nt: TGTGCCAGCAGTGAAATGCAGGGTGCGAATGAGCAGTTCTTC
CDR3aa: CASSEMQGANEQFF

j_gene: TRBJ2-1
len: 12
d_gene: .
abundance: few
v_gene: TRBV20-1
CDR3nt: TGCAGTGCTTCGGCCCGATTAAGGGAGCAGTTCTTC
CDR3aa: CSASARLREQFF

j_gene: TRBJ2-3
len: 15
d_gene: .
abundance: few
v_gene: TRBV7-3
CDR3nt: TGTGCCAGCAGTACGGGACTCTCGAGCACAGATACGCAGTATTTT
CDR3aa: CASSTGLSSTDTQYF

j_gene: TRBJ1-1
len: 16
d_gene: .
abundance: once
v_gene: TRBV6-6
CDR3nt: TGTGCCAGCAGTTCTCCCATCCCAGTGACGAACACTGAAGCTTTCTTT
CDR3aa: CASSSPIPVTNTEAFF

j_gene: TRBJ1-1
len: 14
d_gene: TRBD1
abundance: few
v_gene: TRBV7-3
CDR3nt: TGTGCCAGCAAACCGACAGGGGTGGGCACTGAAGCTTTCTTT
CDR3aa: CASKPTGVGTEAFF

j_gene: TRBJ2-7
len: 14
d_gene: .
abundance: many
v_gene: TRBV4-3
CDR3nt: TGCGCCAGCAGCCACGGATCGTCCGCGGCCGAGCAGTACTTC
CDR3aa: CASSHGSSAAEQYF

j_gene: TRBJ2-7
len: 13
d_gene: .
abundance: .
v_gene: TRBV6-1
CDR3nt: TGTGCCACCACAGGGATCGTACGAGGCGAGCAGTACTTC
CDR3aa: CATTGIVRGEQYF

j_gene: TRBJ2-1
len: 15
d_gene: .
abundance: .
v_gene: TRBV20-1
CDR3nt: TGCAGTGCTAGAGAGGCGAAGGGGTCCTACAATGAGCAGTTCTTC
CDR3aa: CSAREAKGSYNEQFF

j_gene: TRBJ2-1
len: 12
d_gene: .
abundance: many
v_gene: TRBV18
CDR3nt: TGTGCCAGCTCACCAAGGTTCAATGAGCAGTTCTTC
CDR3aa: CASSPRFNEQFF

j_gene: TRBJ2-7
len: 15
d_gene: TRBD2
abundance: .
v_gene: TRBV6-6
CDR3nt: TGTGCCAGCAGTTCCCAGACTAGCGGGAGGTACGAGCAGTACTTC
CDR3aa: CASSSQTSGRYEQYF

j_gene: TRBJ2-1
len: 16
d_gene: TRBD2
abundance: .
v_gene: TRBV20-1
CDR3nt: TGCAGTGCTAGAGCCGGACTAGCGGGAGCGTACAATGAGCAGTTCTTC
CDR3aa: CSARAGLAGAYNEQFF

j_gene: TRBJ1-2
len: 12
d_gene: .
abundance: many
v_gene: TRBV29-1
CDR3nt: TGCAGCGTTGTAGAAAGTAACTATGGCTACACCTTC
CDR3aa: CSVVESNYGYTF

j_gene: TRBJ2-1
len: 16
d_gene: .
abundance: few
v_gene: TRBV5-1
CDR3nt: TGCGCCAGCAGCGTCTCACACGTTAGGGGGATGAGGATACAGTTCTTC
CDR3aa: CASSVSHVRGMRIQFF

j_gene: TRBJ2-3
len: 13
d_gene: .
abundance: .
v_gene: TRBV6-1
CDR3nt: TGTGCCAGCAGTGGCCCCCTCACAGATACGCAGTATTTT
CDR3aa: CASSGPLTDTQYF

j_gene: TRBJ1-5
len: 15
d_gene: TRBD1
abundance: .
v_gene: TRBV20-1
CDR3nt: TGCAGTGCTAGCCAGGGACAGACCCCCAATCAGCCCCAGCATTTT
CDR3aa: CSASQGQTPNQPQHF

j_gene: TRBJ1-6
len: 15
d_gene: .
abundance: .
v_gene: TRBV7-2
CDR3nt: TGTGCCAGCAGCCCCCGGCCTGACCCAAATTCACCCCTCCACTTT
CDR3aa: CASSPRPDPNSPLHF

j_gene: TRBJ2-5
len: 14
d_gene: TRBD2
abundance: .
v_gene: TRBV30
CDR3nt: TGTGCCTCCACTGTCGGGACTAGCCAAGAGGCCCAGTACTTC
CDR3aa: CASTVGTSQEAQYF

j_gene: TRBJ2-5
len: 15
d_gene: .
abundance: .
v_gene: TRBV5-6
CDR3nt: TGTGCCAGCAGCTGGCGGACCAAGCGAGTAGAGACCCAGTACTTC
CDR3aa: CASSWRTKRVETQYF

j_gene: TRBJ2-2
len: 15
d_gene: TRBD1
abundance: many
v_gene: TRBV12-3/TRBV12-4
CDR3nt: TGTGCCAGCAGTTTACGGGACAGGGGCTCCGGGGAGCTGTTTTTT
CDR3aa: CASSLRDRGSGELFF

j_gene: TRBJ1-3
len: 16
d_gene: .
abundance: once
v_gene: TRBV5-1
CDR3nt: TGCGCCAGCAGCGCGGTCGGGGGGCAAGCTGGAAACACCATATATTTT
CDR3aa: CASSAVGGQAGNTIYF

j_gene: TRBJ2-3
len: 16
d_gene: TRBD2
abundance: once
v_gene: TRBV5-1
CDR3nt: TGCGCCAGCAGAACAGGACTAGCGGGAAGCACAGATACGCAGTATTTT
CDR3aa: CASRTGLAGSTDTQYF

j_gene: TRBJ2-7
len: 15
d_gene: .
abundance: many
v_gene: TRBV7-2
CDR3nt: TGTGCCAGCAGCAATTCAGGGCTTACCAACTACGAGCAGTACTTC
CDR3aa: CASSNSGLTNYEQYF

j_gene: TRBJ2-7
len: 14
d_gene: .
abundance: .
v_gene: TRBV27
CDR3nt: TGTGCCAGCAGCTTAGCTCCGGAGATCTACGAGCAGTACTTC
CDR3aa: CASSLAPEIYEQYF

j_gene: TRBJ2-5
len: 16
d_gene: TRBD2
abundance: many
v_gene: TRBV6-6
CDR3nt: TGTGCCAGCAGTTACGGTTCTAGCGGGGGGCTAGAGACCCAGTACTTC
CDR3aa: CASSYGSSGGLETQYF

j_gene: TRBJ1-2
len: 13
d_gene: .
abundance: few
v_gene: TRBV20-1
CDR3nt: TGCAGTGCTAGGGAGGGATTCCTAGATGGCTACACCTTC
CDR3aa: CSAREGFLDGYTF

j_gene: TRBJ2-7
len: 14
d_gene: TRBD2
abundance: .
v_gene: TRBV5-1
CDR3nt: TGCGCCAGCAGCGCGGGGGGAACAGGGTCCGAGCAGTACTTC
CDR3aa: CASSAGGTGSEQYF

j_gene: TRBJ2-6
len: 18
d_gene: .
abundance: .
v_gene: TRBV6-1
CDR3nt: TGTGCCAGCAGAACACGGCCCGCCGGTTTCTCTGGGGCCAACGTCCTGACTTTC
CDR3aa: CASRTRPAGFSGANVLTF

j_gene: TRBJ2-1
len: 13
d_gene: TRBD2
abundance: many
v_gene: TRBV2
CDR3nt: TGTGCCAGCAGCAGGACTAGAGACAATGAGCAGTTCTTC
CDR3aa: CASSRTRDNEQFF

j_gene: TRBJ2-1
len: 16
d_gene: .
abundance: .
v_gene: TRBV12-3/TRBV12-4
CDR3nt: TGTGCCAGCATCGAAAGGGGGGGGAGCTCCTACAATGAGCAGTTCTTC
CDR3aa: CASIERGGSSYNEQFF

j_gene: TRBJ2-1
len: 16
d_gene: TRBD2
abundance: many
v_gene: TRBV24-1
CDR3nt: TGTGCCACCAGTGATCCGAGGGAGGGTATTATGAATGAGCAGTTCTTC
CDR3aa: CATSDPREGIMNEQFF

j_gene: TRBJ2-7
len: 16
d_gene: TRBD1
abundance: once
v_gene: TRBV28
CDR3nt: TGTGCCAGCAGTTGGGAGGGGACAGGGCTCTCCTACGAGCAGTACTTC
CDR3aa: CASSWEGTGLSYEQYF

j_gene: TRBJ2-7
len: 14
d_gene: TRBD1
abundance: few
v_gene: TRBV5-1
CDR3nt: TGCGCCAGCAGCAAACAGGGGAATAGCTACGAGCAGTACTTC
CDR3aa: CASSKQGNSYEQYF

j_gene: TRBJ2-7
len: 14
d_gene: .
abundance: few
v_gene: TRBV9
CDR3nt: TGTGCCAGCAGCCCAAGACAGGTAATGGGCGAGCAGTACTTC
CDR3aa: CASSPRQVMGEQYF

j_gene: TRBJ2-5
len: 15
d_gene: TRBD1
abundance: .
v_gene: TRBV28
CDR3nt: TGTGCCAGCAGTCGCTCCGGACAGGGCGAAGAGACCCAGTACTTC
CDR3aa: CASSRSGQGEETQYF

j_gene: TRBJ2-1
len: 13
d_gene: .
abundance: few
v_gene: TRBV7-2
CDR3nt: TGTGCCAGCAGCTTCCAAAGGGCGAATGAGCAGTTCTTC
CDR3aa: CASSFQRANEQFF

j_gene: TRBJ2-1
len: 13
d_gene: TRBD2
abundance: once
v_gene: TRBV7-9
CDR3nt: TGCGCCAGCAGCATCGGGACTAGCGTTGAGCAGTTCTTC
CDR3aa: CASSIGTSVEQFF

j_gene: TRBJ1-2
len: 14
d_gene: .
abundance: .
v_gene: TRBV12-3/TRBV12-4
CDR3nt: TGTGCCAGCAGGGGACGGGGACCCCTGGGGGGCTACACCTTC
CDR3aa: CASRGRGPLGGYTF